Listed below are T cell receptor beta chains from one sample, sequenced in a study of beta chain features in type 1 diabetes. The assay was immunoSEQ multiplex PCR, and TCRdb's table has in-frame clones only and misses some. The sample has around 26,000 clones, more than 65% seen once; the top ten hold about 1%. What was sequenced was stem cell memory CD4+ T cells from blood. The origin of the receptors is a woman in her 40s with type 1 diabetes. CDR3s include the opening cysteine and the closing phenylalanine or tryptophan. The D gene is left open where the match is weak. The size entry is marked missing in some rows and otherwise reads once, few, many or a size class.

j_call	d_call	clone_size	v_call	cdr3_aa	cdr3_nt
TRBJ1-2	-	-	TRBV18	CASSPSTQGRLYGYTF	TGTGCCAGCTCACCATCTACACAGGGACGCCTCTATGGCTACACCTTC
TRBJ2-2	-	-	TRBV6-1	CASSAGITGELFF	TGTGCCAGCAGTGCAGGGATCACCGGGGAGCTGTTTTTT
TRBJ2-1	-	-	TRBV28	CASKGGGSYNEQFF	TGTGCCAGCAAAGGAGGAGGGTCCTACAATGAGCAGTTCTTC
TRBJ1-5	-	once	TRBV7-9	CASSFRGSLEQPQHF	TGTGCCAGCAGCTTCCGAGGGTCTTTGGAACAGCCCCAGCATTTT
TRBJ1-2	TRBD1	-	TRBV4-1	CASSHQTAGQIYGYTF	TGCGCCAGCAGCCACCAAACCGCGGGACAGATATATGGCTACACCTTC
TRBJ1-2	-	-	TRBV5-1	CASSLDWGGYGYTF	TGCGCCAGCAGCTTGGACTGGGGCGGCTATGGCTACACCTTC
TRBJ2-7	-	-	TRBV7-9	CASSLAGSDLEQYF	TGTGCCAGCAGCTTAGCGGGTAGCGATCTCGAGCAGTACTTC
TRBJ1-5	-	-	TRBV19	CASSQHGDSYSNQPQHF	TGTGCCAGTAGTCAACACGGAGACAGCTATAGCAATCAGCCCCAGCATTTT
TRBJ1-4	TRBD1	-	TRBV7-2	CASSLVGQGRPLTNEKLFF	TGTGCCAGCAGCTTAGTAGGACAGGGACGGCCGCTAACTAATGAAAAACTGTTTTTT
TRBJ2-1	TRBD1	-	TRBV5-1	CASSLGDRDEQFF	TGCGCCAGCAGCTTGGGGGACAGGGATGAGCAGTTCTTC
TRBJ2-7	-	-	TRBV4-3	CASSQGAGQSYEQYF	TGCGCCAGCAGCCAAGGGGCGGGGCAGTCCTACGAGCAGTACTTC
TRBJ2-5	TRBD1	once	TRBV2	CASSAFTGGQETQYF	TGTGCCAGCAGCGCGTTTACAGGGGGCCAAGAGACCCAGTACTTC
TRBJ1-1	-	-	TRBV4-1	CASSPPSYKPGTEAFF	TGCGCCAGCAGCCCCCCGAGCTATAAGCCCGGCACTGAAGCTTTCTTT
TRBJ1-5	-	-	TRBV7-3	CASSLELQPQHF	TGTGCCAGCAGCTTAGAGCTTCAGCCCCAGCATTTT
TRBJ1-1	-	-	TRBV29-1	CSVEGRMGRTEAFF	TGCAGCGTTGAGGGCCGGATGGGGAGGACTGAAGCTTTCTTT
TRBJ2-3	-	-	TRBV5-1	CASTRQGTDTQYF	TGCGCCAGCACCCGACAGGGCACAGATACGCAGTATTTT
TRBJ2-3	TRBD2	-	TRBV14	CASSQERRPLAGADTQYF	TGTGCCAGCAGCCAAGAAAGAAGACCCCTAGCGGGGGCGGATACGCAGTATTTT
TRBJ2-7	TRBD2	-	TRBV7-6	CASSTSSGSWYEQYF	TGTGCCAGCAGCACATCTAGCGGGAGTTGGTACGAGCAGTACTTC
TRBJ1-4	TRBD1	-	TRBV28	CASTQLPTGGLNEKLFF	TGTGCCAGCACCCAACTCCCGACAGGGGGCTTAAATGAAAAACTGTTTTTT
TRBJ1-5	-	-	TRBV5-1	CASSLAGGNQPQHF	TGCGCCAGCAGCTTGGCAGGGGGCAATCAGCCCCAGCATTTT
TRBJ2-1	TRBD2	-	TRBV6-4	CASSEKSGLVVDEQFF	TGTGCCAGCAGTGAAAAATCGGGACTAGTGGTAGATGAGCAGTTCTTC
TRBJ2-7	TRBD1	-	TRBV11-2	CASSLGRDRATYEQYF	TGTGCCAGCAGCTTAGGGAGGGACAGGGCCACCTACGAGCAGTACTTC
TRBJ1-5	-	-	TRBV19	CASSIGDQPQHF	TGTGCCAGTAGTATAGGCGATCAGCCCCAGCATTTT
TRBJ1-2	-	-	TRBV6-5	CASSYSGPGLGGYTF	TGTGCCAGCAGTTACTCTGGGCCCGGACTCGGTGGCTACACCTTC
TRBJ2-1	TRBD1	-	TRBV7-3	CASSSQPGTAYNEQFF	TGTGCCAGCAGCTCCCAACCCGGGACAGCCTACAATGAGCAGTTCTTC
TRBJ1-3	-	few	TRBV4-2	CASSQEGGGNEVRNTIYF	TGTGCCAGCAGCCAAGAAGGGGGGGGGAACGAAGTACGAAACACCATATATTTT
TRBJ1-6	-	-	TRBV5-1	CASSFDRYFCSYNSPLHF	TGCGCCAGCAGCTTCGACAGATATTTCTGCTCCTATAATTCACCCCTCCACTTT
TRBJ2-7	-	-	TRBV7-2	CASSRRQRDYEQYF	TGTGCCAGCAGCCGAAGGCAGAGGGACTACGAGCAGTACTTC
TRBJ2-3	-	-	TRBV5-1	CASSLDWGGTDTQYF	TGCGCCAGCAGCTTAGACTGGGGGGGCACAGATACGCAGTATTTT
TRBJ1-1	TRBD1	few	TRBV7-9	CASSLAGTDEAFF	TGTGCCAGCAGCTTAGCAGGGACAGATGAAGCTTTCTTT
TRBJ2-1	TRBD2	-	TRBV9	CASSVTSEGPEQFF	TGTGCCAGCAGCGTTACTAGCGAGGGGCCTGAGCAGTTCTTC